This T cell receptor beta chain is drawn from a study of regulatory T cells in long-lasting Graves disease. Study-wide findings and caveats: Sharing of public clonotypes was greater in persistent patients (roughly 2,900) than in new patients (around 1,000). Under persistent disease, TRBV28, TRBJ1-2 and TRBJ2-5 were used preferentially.

On this clonotype: The target antigen is unknown.

Germline lookup yields CDR1 SGHDN and CDR2 FVKESK. This CDR3 has 16 amino acids. The V end lost 2 bases, the J end lost 8 bases, and 21 bases lay between the germline ends. The time point was: persistent/refractory GD, antithyroid drugs over 5 years with positive TRAb. RNA isolated from PBMCs was used to make the TCR library. Patients came through an endocrinology department, and that department was in Xi'an, China. Relying on iRepertoire HTBI primers and Arm-PCR of CDR3 regions, the team built TCR beta libraries. TCRdb called the multiplex PCR reads again in MiXCR, with one record for every CDR3 protein. The top ten hold less than 25% of the sample, which has roughly 400,000 distinct CDR3 sequences, around 20% seen once.

The TCR comes from a female donor with Graves disease. V gene TRBV14 combines with J gene TRBJ1-1; a weak D match, TRBD1 (5 bases). The sample in question was peripheral blood mononuclear cells (PBMCs), obtained when the disease was refractory, from a patient treated with antithyroid drugs. The CDR3 DNA sequence: TGTGCCAGCAGCCAACATAAGACAGCAATCCCACGAGAAGCTTTCTTT. Translated: CASSQHKTAIPREAFF.